The 10 T cell receptor beta chains presented below share a single source sample, sequenced in a study of metastatic and nonmetastatic thyroid tumors. TCRdb reprocessed the PCR reads using MiXCR. The table includes roughly 40,000 clones, about a sixth detected once. Treatment of any kind had been given to no patient before thyroid surgery. Sequenced input: blood. The source of these receptors is a female donor with papillary thyroid cancer or a benign thyroid nodule (not recorded which). Some clones in this sample may be carry-over from other donors' samples.

In this sample, this clone turned up many times. The chain combines TRBV6-6 with TRBJ2-1; 7 positions agree with TRBD2. Trimming took 0 bases from V and 0 from J; bases not matched to a gene: 8. The germline V gene encodes CDR1 MNHNY and CDR2 SVGAGI (reference sequence). The CDR3 runs 18 residues. The CDR3 protein is CASSYSKTSSPSYNEQFF. DNA for the CDR3: TGTGCCAGCAGTTACTCGAAGACTAGCAGTCCCTCCTACAATGAGCAGTTCTTC.

The gene calls are TRBV20-1 and TRBJ2-3; TRBD1 matches 10 bases. Looked up from germline, CDR1 is DFQATT and CDR2 is SNEGSKA (reference sequence). V trimming: 1 base; J trimming: 5 bases; junction bases outside the gene matches: 3. CDR3 length equals 14 residues. DNA for the CDR3: TGCAGTGCTAGAGTGACAGGGGGCAAAGATACGCAGTATTTT. This gives the protein CSARVTGGKDTQYF.

This clone was seen many times. V and J are TRBV7-2 and TRBJ1-1; unclear D gene. The CDR3 totals 15 residues. The V end was cut by 4 bases, the J end by 0 bases, with 12 bases between. Germline-derived CDR1 and CDR2 are SGHTA and FQGNSA. The DNA of the CDR3 is TGTGCCAGCAGCTCACAGACCGGGATGAACACTGAAGCTTTCTTT. Translating it yields CASSSQTGMNTEAFF.

The sample holds many counts of this clone. This chain uses TRBV2 with TRBJ2-2; TRBD1 matches at 7 bases. Germline V CDR1 and CDR2: SNHLY, FYNNEI. The CDR3 loop spans 15 amino acids. Trimming took 6 bases from V and 4 from J; bases not matched to a gene: 8. CDR3 sequence: CASREVRGITGELFF. As DNA, the CDR3 is TGTGCCAGCAGGGAGGTCAGGGGGATCACCGGGGAGCTGTTTTTT. Drawing the rest from reference TRBV2 and TRBJ2-2, the complete variable domain is EPEVTQTPSHQVTQMGQEVILRCVPISNHLYFYWYRQILGQKVEFLVSFYNNEISEKSEIFDDQFSVERPDGSNFTLKIRSTKLEDSAMYFCASREVRGITGELFFGEGSRLTVL.

This clone was found many times. V and J are TRBV13 and TRBJ2-1; 9 nucleotides line up with TRBD2. J lost 4 bases, V lost 1 base, and 2 bases had no gene match. Germline CDR1 and CDR2: PRHDT and FYEKMQ (reference sequence). The CDR3 length is 15 residues. CDR3 in amino acids: CASSLETSGYNEQFF. The CDR3 coding sequence is TGTGCCAGCAGCTTAGAGACTAGCGGTTACAATGAGCAGTTCTTC.

This clone showed up many times. V usage is TRBV11-2 and J usage is TRBJ1-6; 7 bases fit TRBD1. J was trimmed by 7 bases and V by 5 bases; bases with no gene match: 11. This CDR3 spans 16 amino acids. CDR1 SGHAT and CDR2 FQNNGV come from the germline V gene. In nucleotides, the CDR3 is TGTGCCAGCAGCCGAAACGCCGGGACAGCGAATTCACCCCTCCACTTT. It encodes CASSRNAGTANSPLHF.

This clone was counted ten times or more. V is TRBV20-1 and J is TRBJ2-3, with 12 bases that match TRBD2. This CDR3 region has 16 residues. The ends lost 6 bases at V and 6 bases at J; junction bases unmatched: 13. CDR1 is DFQATT, CDR2 SNEGSKA, per germline (reference sequence). CDR3 nucleotide sequence: TGCAGTGCCCGGGGGGTGACTAGCGGGAGTAAGGATACGCAGTATTTT. Translated, it gives CSARGVTSGSKDTQYF.

This clone turned up a few times. The chain recombines TRBV25-1 with TRBJ2-3, with 11 bases matching TRBD2. V shed 7 bases and J 3 bases; nucleotides not matched to a gene: 24. Germline V gene data show CDR1 as MGHDK and CDR2 as SYGVNS. The CDR3 is made up of 21 amino acids. DNA of the CDR3: TGTGCCAGCACCAATCCTCCTATCGGTAGCGGGAGGGCCCATTGGACAGATACGCAGTATTTT. This translates into CASTNPPIGSGRAHWTDTQYF.

The table lists this clone with many counts. The chain has TRBV11-3 and TRBJ2-1; 7 bases agree with TRBD2. Germline V gene data show CDR1 as SGHNT and CDR2 as YENEEA. CDR3 length: 14 residues. Trimming cost V 2 bases and J 5 bases; bases outside gene matches: 3. The CDR3 DNA follows: TGTGCCAGCAGCTTACGGGGAGGGGACAATGAGCAGTTCTTC. Encoded protein: CASSLRGGDNEQFF. Full variable domain (outside the CDR3, taken from reference TRBV11-3 and TRBJ2-1): EAGVVQSPRYKIIEKKQPVAFWCNPISGHNTLYWYLQNLGQGPELLIRYENEEAVDDSQLPKDRFSAERLKGVDSTLKIQPAELGDSAVYLCASSLRGGDNEQFFGPGTRLTVL.

This clone was seen repeatedly, ten times or more. The chain joins TRBV9 to TRBJ2-2; TRBD1 agrees at 7 bases. This CDR3 has 16 residues. The germline V gene has CDR1 SGDLS and CDR2 YYNGEE. Trimming at V came to 0 bases and at J to 3 bases, leaving 5 bases not matched to a gene. CDR3 sequence: CASSVEGAPYTGELFF. DNA for the CDR3: TGTGCCAGCAGCGTAGAGGGGGCACCCTACACCGGGGAGCTGTTTTTT. The whole variable domain, filled in from reference TRBV9 and TRBJ2-2, reads DSGVTQTPKHLITATGQRVTLRCSPRSGDLSVYWYQQSLDQGLQFLIQYYNGEERAKGNILERFSAQQFPDLHSELNLSSLELGDSALYFCASSVEGAPYTGELFFGEGSRLTVL.